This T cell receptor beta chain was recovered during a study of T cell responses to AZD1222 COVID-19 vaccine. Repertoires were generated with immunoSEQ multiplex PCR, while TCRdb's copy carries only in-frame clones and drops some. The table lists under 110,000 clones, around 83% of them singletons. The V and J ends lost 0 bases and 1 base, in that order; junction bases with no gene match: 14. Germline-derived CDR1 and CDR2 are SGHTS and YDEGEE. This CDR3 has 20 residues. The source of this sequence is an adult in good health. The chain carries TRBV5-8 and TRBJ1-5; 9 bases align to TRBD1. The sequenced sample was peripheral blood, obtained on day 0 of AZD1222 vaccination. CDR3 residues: CASSLDGETGGQESNQPQHF. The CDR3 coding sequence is TGTGCCAGCAGCTTGGACGGGGAGACAGGGGGACAAGAAAGCAATCAGCCCCAGCATTTT.